Here is one T cell receptor (beta chain) with its context. Its antigen is undetermined. TCRdb reprocessed the 5' RACE reads, with one entry per CDR3 protein and no DNA. Its listing shows around 380,000 distinct CDR3 sequences. The data belong to a study of T cells expressing NK-cell markers. Study results and limitations: Of the CD8+ T cell pool in about six donors, roughly 1.0-7.5% was accounted for by dominant NKG2C+ clonotypes.

The V gene's germline CDR1 is MNHEY and CDR2 SVGAGI. This CDR3 region has 15 residues. Sequencing was performed on blood T cells: a sorted CD56 or NKG2C T cell subset, CD4+ or CD8+ T cells, or bulk PBMC T cells (not recorded which). The origin of this receptor is a woman in her forties or fifties in good health. This chain connects TRBV6-5 to TRBJ1-2. This CDR3 reads CASSYSGPNLGGYTF.